This entry lists 15 T cell receptor beta chains sequenced from one sample in a study of blood T cell repertoires in COVID-19. Assay: immunoSEQ multiplex PCR; the TCRdb copy retains only in-frame clones and omits some. Of 100,000 to 150,000 clones in the sample, around nine tenths are singletons; the top ten hold around 4.2%. The sample comprised peripheral blood. These receptors came from a man in his 60s with COVID-19, enrolled during active disease.

The chain combines TRBV11-2 with TRBJ1-4; D possibly corresponds to TRBD1 (6 bases). The CDR3 totals 15 residues. Germline V gene lookup returns CDR1 SGHAT and CDR2 FQNNGV. V lost 4 bases and J lost 7, with 16 bases in between. CDR3 coding DNA: TGTGCCAGCAGCTCGGCCTGGGACACTTCTGAAAAACTGTTTTTT. This sequence encodes CASSSAWDTSEKLFF. Full variable domain (rest looked up from reference TRBV11-2 and TRBJ1-4): EAGVAQSPRYKIIEKRQSVAFWCNPISGHATLYWYQQILGQGPKLLIQFQNNGVVDDSQLPKDRFSAERLKGVDSTLKIQPAKLEDSAVYLCASSSAWDTSEKLFFGSGTQLSVL.

The V and J genes are TRBV10-2 and TRBJ2-5; a possible D gene is TRBD1 (5 bases). The CDR3 is 12 amino acids. V lost 7 bases and J 5 bases, leaving 11 bases between the germline ends. CDR1 is WSHSY, CDR2 SAAADI, per germline. CDR3 DNA: TGCGCCAGCAAGGACACTTCGGAGACCCAGTACTTC. It specifies CASKDTSETQYF.

The J gene is TRBJ2-2, the V gene TRBV10-2, with D possibly matching TRBD2 (5 bases). Between the trimmed V and J ends, which lost 6 bases and 7 bases, there was a span of 18 bases. CDR1 is WSHSY, CDR2 SAAADI, per germline. The CDR3 has 15 residues. Written as DNA, the CDR3 is TGCGCCAGCAGCCCTCGGGGTAGTATAATCGGGGAGCTGTTTTTT. Its translation: CASSPRGSIIGELFF.

This clone was observed once. The rearrangement links TRBV5-4 to TRBJ2-5, with TRBD2 as a possible D gene (7 bases). The germline V gene encodes CDR1 SGHNT and CDR2 YYREEE (reference sequence). The V gene lost 4 bases and the J gene lost 5 bases, with 15 bases spanning the gap. The CDR3 is 14 residues long. CDR3: CASSQGGAGETQYF. The CDR3 bases are TGTGCCAGCAGCCAAGGGGGGGCGGGGGAGACCCAGTACTTC. Full variable domain (remainder filled in from reference TRBV5-4 and TRBJ2-5): ETGVTQSPTHLIKTRGQQVTLRCSSQSGHNTVSWYQQALGQGPQFIFQYYREEENGRGNFPPRFSGLQFPNYSSELNVNALELDDSALYLCASSQGGAGETQYFGPGTRLLVL.

The chain uses TRBV6-5 and TRBJ2-5, with 10 bases fitting TRBD1. The trim removed 4 bases at V and 10 bases at J, leaving 9 bases unmatched. Germline-derived CDR1 and CDR2 are MNHEY and SVGAGI. The CDR3 extends over 14 amino acids. The CDR3 coding sequence is TGTGCCAGCAGTTTACGTCCCGGGACAGGGGTCCAGTACTTC. This sequence encodes CASSLRPGTGVQYF.

The chain is built from TRBV12-3 or TRBV12-4 and TRBJ1-3, with D possibly matching TRBD1 (6 bases). This CDR3 region has 13 residues. V lost 5 bases and J lost 4, with 9 bases in between. The DNA for the CDR3 is TGTGCCAGCAGTGGACAGTGGGGAAACACCATATATTTT. It codes for CASSGQWGNTIYF.

V and J are TRBV2 and TRBJ2-5, with D maybe TRBD2 (7 bases). The V and J ends lost 1 base and 4 bases respectively, with 16 bases between them. The CDR3 runs 16 residues. CDR1 is SNHLY, CDR2 FYNNEI, per germline. CDR3 residues: CASSEEGGQGIETQYF. The CDR3 DNA sequence: TGTGCCAGCAGTGAAGAGGGGGGGCAGGGGATAGAGACCCAGTACTTC.

V is TRBV28 and J is TRBJ1-1; no clear D gene. Trimming stripped 2 bases from V and 7 bases from J, with 11 bases between. CDR1 is MDHEN, CDR2 SYDVKM, per germline. The CDR3 is made up of 13 amino acids. The CDR3 coding sequence is TGTGCCAGCAGTTTAAGTCCGAACTTTGAAGCTTTCTTT. Translation gives CASSLSPNFEAFF.

The gene calls are TRBV5-8 and TRBJ2-3; possibly TRBD2 for D (6 bases). Germline CDR1 is SGHTS and CDR2 is YDEGEE. This CDR3 spans 14 amino acids. V was clipped by 3 bases and J by 0 bases, with 8 bases between them. The CDR3 DNA reads as TGTGCCAGCAGCTGGGGGGTGAGCACAGATACGCAGTATTTT. Its translation is CASSWGVSTDTQYF.

As to this clone: Sequence at one end of the junction differs from germline and may be a read error. The rearrangement links TRBV30 to TRBJ1-1; 11 nucleotides match TRBD1. Germline loops: CDR1 GTSNPN, CDR2 SVGIG (reference sequence). This CDR3 region has 14 residues. The DNA for the CDR3 is TGTGCCGGCTTCCGGGACAGGGGGAACATTGAAGCTTTCTTT. Amino acid sequence: CAGFRDRGNIEAFF.

This clone was seen once. The rearrangement links TRBV9 to TRBJ2-3, with 10 bases aligning to TRBD2. CDR1 SGDLS and CDR2 YYNGEE come from the germline V gene. The CDR3 loop spans 15 amino acids. V was pared by 2 bases and J by 2 bases, with 2 bases of the junction left unmatched. The CDR3 is CASSVSGGSTDTQYF. DNA for the CDR3: TGTGCCAGCAGCGTTAGCGGGGGGTCCACAGATACGCAGTATTTT.

The chain links TRBV7-9 to TRBJ1-2, with TRBD1 as a possible D gene (5 bases). The CDR3 length is 14 residues. With 5 bases removed from V and 8 bases from J, the gap between germline ends came to 18 bases. Germline loops: CDR1 SEHNR, CDR2 FQNEAQ (reference sequence). The CDR3 bases are TGTGCCAGCAGCCGCATTCTCGGGGGGAGCGGCTACACCTTC. Translation gives CASSRILGGSGYTF.

The rearrangement links TRBV9 to TRBJ2-3; D unresolved. Trimming removed 0 bases at V and 6 bases at J, with 14 bases between. The germline CDR1 and CDR2 sequences are SGDLS and YYNGEE. This CDR3 is 15 amino acids long. CDR3 coding DNA: TGTGCCAGCAGCGTAGGGTCAGGCCCCCCGGATACGCAGTATTTT. Translation gives CASSVGSGPPDTQYF.

V and J are TRBV7-2 and TRBJ2-3; 15 bases line up with TRBD2. The germline CDR1 and CDR2 sequences are SGHTA and FQGNSA. The CDR3 loop spans 17 amino acids. V was pared by 5 bases and J by 2 bases, with 5 bases of the junction left unmatched. This chain's CDR3 is CASSKGTSGGSTDTQYF. The CDR3 coding sequence is TGTGCCAGCAGCAAGGGGACTAGCGGGGGGTCCACAGATACGCAGTATTTT.

In its sample, this clone was seen a few times. The chain links TRBV5-4 to TRBJ2-5; 11 bases line up with TRBD2. V was clipped by 5 bases and J by 4 bases; unmatched bases: 7. The CDR3 is 15 residues long. Germline CDR1 SGHNT, CDR2 YYREEE (reference sequence). CDR3: CASRLAGGRRETQYF. The CDR3 nucleotides are TGTGCCAGCAGATTAGCGGGGGGGCGACGAGAGACCCAGTACTTC. The whole variable domain, filled in from reference TRBV5-4 and TRBJ2-5, reads ETGVTQSPTHLIKTRGQQVTLRCSSQSGHNTVSWYQQALGQGPQFIFQYYREEENGRGNFPPRFSGLQFPNYSSELNVNALELDDSALYLCASRLAGGRRETQYFGPGTRLLVL.